Detailed here is one T cell receptor beta chain. The data belong to a study of blood T cell repertoires in COVID-19. Across the whole study: PBMCs, B-cell-depleted T cells, or T cells were the source of the cDNA or gDNA that made up the material.

Sequencing was performed with immunoSEQ multiplex PCR; in TCRdb, only in-frame clones are kept and a portion is missing. Among over 85,000 clones listed, approximately 90% were seen once. CDR1 is GTSNPN and CDR2 is SVGIG in the germline V gene (reference sequence). The CDR3 spans 13 residues. Trimming took off 7 bases at V and 2 bases at J, with 14 bases between the two ends. This chain connects TRBV30 to TRBJ2-5; a possible D gene is TRBD1 (5 bases). Source material: peripheral blood. The origin of this receptor is a human donor with COVID-19, enrolled during active disease. The donor label of this sample is uncertain. CDR3 protein: CAYIDSAQETQYF. CDR3 in DNA: TGTGCCTACATAGACAGCGCACAAGAGACCCAGTACTTC.